The 4 T cell receptor beta chains below all came from one sample that was sequenced in a study of blood T cell repertoires in COVID-19. Repertoires were generated with immunoSEQ multiplex PCR, while TCRdb's copy carries only in-frame clones and drops some. The repertoire holds over 200,000 clones, approximately 88% seen once, with roughly 6.5% in the top ten. Source material: peripheral blood. The receptors stem from a man aged 55 to 70 who had recovered from COVID-19.

This chain uses TRBV6-5 with TRBJ2-5; 12 bases fit TRBD2. The CDR3 is made up of 16 amino acids. Germline assignment: CDR1 MNHEY and CDR2 SVGAGI. J lost 5 bases, V lost 0 bases, and 4 bases had no gene match. CDR3 sequence: CASSYSTSGGSETQYF. The CDR3 DNA is TGTGCCAGCAGTTACTCGACTAGCGGGGGTTCGGAGACCCAGTACTTC.

The chain recombines TRBV6-6 with TRBJ1-2, with D perhaps TRBD1 (6 bases). V dropped 9 bases and J dropped 4 bases, with 12 bases sitting between them. The CDR3 extends over 12 amino acids. CDR1 and CDR2 from the germline V gene are MNHNY and SVGAGI (reference sequence). CDR3: CASSGTFYGYTF. As DNA, the CDR3 is TGTGCCAGTTCCGGGACATTCTATGGCTACACCTTC.

The chain is built from TRBV6-2 or TRBV6-3 and TRBJ2-3; D call uncertain. The CDR3 runs to 12 residues. Germline V lookup: CDR1 MNHEY, CDR2 SVGEGT. Trimming left V 2 bases short and J 11 bases short, with 11 bases between. CDR3: CASSYNGLKQYF. The CDR3 DNA is TGTGCCAGCAGTTACAACGGGTTAAAGCAGTATTTT.

The rearrangement links TRBV7-9 to TRBJ1-6; possible D gene TRBD1, 5 bases. This CDR3 is 15 amino acids long. Per the germline V gene, CDR1 is SEHNR and CDR2 is FQNEAQ (reference sequence). Trimming left V 5 bases short and J 5 bases short, with 13 bases between. CDR3 coding DNA: TGTGCCAGCAGCCTCGGGGGAGGGAATAATTCACCCCTCCACTTT. Translation gives CASSLGGGNNSPLHF.